The entry below gives a single T cell receptor beta chain sequence along with its context. In the original analysis: Estimates of nucleated cell counts were drawn from the amplification of reference gene primers. Assay: immunoSEQ multiplex PCR; the TCRdb copy retains only in-frame clones and omits some. The V and J calls and clone size were taken over from that table, and D and trimming were inferred from the DNA. The sample includes under 85,000 clones, roughly 80% of them seen just once. The CDR3 length is 15 residues. Losses at the gene ends were 0 bases for V and 6 bases for J; bases not matched to a gene: 5. The germline gives CDR1 SGHRS, CDR2 YFSETQ. The entry originates in a study of blood T cell repertoires in COVID-19. The wider study: Researchers got acute and convalescent COVID-19 samples from the United States, Italy and Spain. T cells, B-cell-depleted T cells, or PBMCs provided the cDNA or gDNA that served as material.

What was sequenced was peripheral blood. The chain is built from TRBV5-1 and TRBJ1-4; TRBD1 aligns across 7 bases. This sequence was found in a human donor in a cohort sampled during active COVID-19. The CDR3 DNA reads TGCGCCAGCAGCTTGGTAGGGGGCGCCGATGAAAAACTGTTTTTT. Translating it yields CASSLVGGADEKLFF.